A selection of T cell receptor beta chains follows, all from one sample in a study of radiotherapy plus CTLA-4 blockade in lung cancer. TCRdb's table, derived via immunoSEQ multiplex PCR, lists solely in-frame clones and lacks some. The sample shows about 49,000 clones, roughly 84% of them seen only once. This sample comprised peripheral blood, obtained from a patient treated with radiotherapy plus ipilimumab. Receptors were obtained from a human donor with non-small cell lung cancer whose response to radiotherapy plus ipilimumab could not be evaluated. The CDR3 runs from the conserved cysteine through the conserved F or W. The order of the fields is clone size, D gene, V gene, J gene, CDR3 DNA, CDR3 protein. A D gene is named only where the DNA matches it firmly. Expanded clones get a size class; other rows say once, few or many, or leave the size out.

NA	TRBD1	TRBV28	TRBJ2-7	TGTGCCAGCACACCCAAGGGGACAGGGATTATCGGGGAGCAGTACTTC	CASTPKGTGIIGEQYF
NA	TRBD2	TRBV11-3	TRBJ2-1	TGTGCCAGCAGCTTATTAGGGACTAGCGAATACAATGAGCAGTTCTTC	CASSLLGTSEYNEQFF
once	NA	TRBV7-9	TRBJ1-5	TGTGCCAGCAGCTTAGTCATGACAGAGGGCAATCAGCCCCAGCATTTT	CASSLVMTEGNQPQHF
NA	TRBD1	TRBV28	TRBJ2-2	TGTGCCAGCAGAGAGGGGGCGCGGACCGGGGAGCTGTTTTTT	CASREGARTGELFF
NA	NA	TRBV28	TRBJ1-5	TGTGCCAGCAGTCTACAGCAGGGATATCAGCCCCAGCATTTT	CASSLQQGYQPQHF
NA	TRBD2	TRBV7-9	TRBJ2-7	TGTGCCACCGGGGGGGGCCGGGAGCAGTACTTC	CATGGGREQYF
NA	NA	TRBV6-6	TRBJ1-6	TGTGCCAGCAGTTATACCCGGGATTCACCCCTCCACTTT	CASSYTRDSPLHF
NA	TRBD2	TRBV2	TRBJ2-3	TGTGCCAGCAGCCCACCTACTAGCGAGAGCACAGATACGCAGTATTTT	CASSPPTSESTDTQYF
NA	NA	TRBV5-4	TRBJ2-7	TGTGCCAGCAGCTTCCCAGATAACTACGAGCAGTACTTC	CASSFPDNYEQYF
NA	TRBD2	TRBV4-3	TRBJ2-4	TGCGCCAGCAGCCAAGATGCCGGTGGCGGGAGTCGGAGAAACATTCAGTACTTC	CASSQDAGGGSRRNIQYF
NA	NA	TRBV11-2	TRBJ1-1	TGTGCCAGCAGCCAGAACACTGAAGCTTTCTTT	CASSQNTEAFF
few	NA	TRBV5-1	TRBJ1-3	TGCGCCAGCAGCCAGACCGGGGATTCTGGAAACACCATATATTTT	CASSQTGDSGNTIYF
few	NA	TRBV27	TRBJ2-1	TGTGCCAGCAGTTATCAGGGTTCCTCCTACAATGAGCAGTTCTTC	CASSYQGSSYNEQFF
NA	NA	TRBV7-2	TRBJ2-3	TGTGCCAGCACCTTAACAGGGCCGGCAGATACGCAGTATTTT	CASTLTGPADTQYF
NA	TRBD1	TRBV5-1	TRBJ2-7	TGCGCCAGCAGCTTCAACGGACAGGGGTACGAGCAGTACTTC	CASSFNGQGYEQYF
NA	NA	TRBV30	TRBJ1-6	TGTGCCTGGAGTCTATTGACAGGAAATTCACCCCTCCACTTT	CAWSLLTGNSPLHF
NA	NA	TRBV4-2	TRBJ2-3	TGTGCCAGCAGCCAAGATGGCGGGTTCACAGATACGCAGTATTTT	CASSQDGGFTDTQYF
NA	NA	TRBV7-3	TRBJ2-5	TGTGCCAGCAGCCCTGGTGGACACATGCTCAGCGAGACCCAGTACTTC	CASSPGGHMLSETQYF
NA	TRBD1	TRBV19	TRBJ2-5	TGTGCCAGTAGTAGGTCGACCGGGACAGGGGAAGAGACCCAGTACTTC	CASSRSTGTGEETQYF
NA	NA	TRBV7-6	TRBJ2-7	TGTGCCAGCAGCTTCCCAGCGGAGGAGCAGTACTTC	CASSFPAEEQYF